A single sample gave rise to the 23 T cell receptor beta chains below, sequenced in a study of T cells in tuberculosis. Some clones are missing from TCRdb's copy, which holds only in-frame ones; the method was immunoSEQ multiplex PCR. The sample has about 33,000 clones, less than 97% seen once. Material for sequencing was PBMCs. These receptors were collected from a donor aged 5-35 years with latent tuberculosis or without tuberculosis infection.

The CDR3 DNA sequence: TGTGCCAGCAGCTTCACCTACGAGCAGTACTTC. Its protein product is CASSFTYEQYF. The V call is TRBV11-2, the J call TRBJ2-7; D unclear. Germline V lookup: CDR1 SGHAT, CDR2 FQNNGV. The V and J ends lost 3 bases and 2 bases respectively, with 2 bases between them. The CDR3 spans 11 residues.

The genes are TRBV7-9 and TRBJ1-1, with TRBD1 matching 10 bases. CDR3 length: 16 amino acids. V trimming: 6 bases; J trimming: 0 bases; junction bases outside the gene matches: 7. The germline V gene has CDR1 SEHNR and CDR2 FQNEAQ (reference sequence). CDR3: CASRPGTGVMNTEAFF. The CDR3 nucleotides are TGTGCCAGCAGACCCGGGACAGGGGTGATGAACACTGAAGCTTTCTTT.

The count of this clone is one. The chain employs TRBV6-1 and TRBJ2-3, with TRBD2 matching 12 bases. V lost 4 bases and J lost 3; bases outside the gene matches: 11. Germline V CDR1 and CDR2: MNHNS, SASEGT. The length of the CDR3 is 18 residues. The chain's CDR3 is CASSARTSGETRTDTQYF. DNA for the CDR3: TGTGCCAGCAGTGCCCGGACTAGCGGGGAGACGAGGACAGATACGCAGTATTTT.

The chain carries TRBV11-2 and TRBJ2-1, with D perhaps matching TRBD2 (5 bases). This CDR3 contains 12 residues. Looked up from germline, CDR1 is SGHAT and CDR2 is FQNNGV. The V end lost 6 bases, the J end lost 10 bases, and 13 bases lay between the germline ends. The CDR3 region has the DNA TGTGCCAGCAGACCCACTAGAGGGGAGCAGTTCTTC. Translated: CASRPTRGEQFF.

V and J are TRBV7-9 and TRBJ2-1, with TRBD1 as a possible D gene (6 bases). With 6 bases removed from V and 15 bases from J, the gap between germline ends came to 21 bases. From germline, CDR1 is SEHNR and CDR2 FQNEAQ (reference sequence). The CDR3 has 13 amino acids. The DNA for the CDR3 is TGTGCCAGCAGACGACACCAGGGGAGTAAGGGGTTCTTC. Protein sequence: CASRRHQGSKGFF.

This rearrangement joins TRBV21-1 to TRBJ2-7; whether TRBD2, the table's D call, matches the DNA was not checked. TRBV21-1 is annotated as a pseudogene. The CDR3 consists of 17 residues. The chain's CDR3 is CASSKEVGSGRAVEQYF. The CDR3 coding sequence is TGTGCCAGCAGCAAAGAAGTTGGAAGCGGGAGAGCGGTCGAGCAGTACTTC.

This clone has only one observation. CDR3 DNA: TGTGCCTGGATGAATCACCGCGGCGAGCAGTACTTC. As protein: CAWMNHRGEQYF. The chain recombines TRBV30 with TRBJ2-7; unclear D gene. Germline CDR1 reads GTSNPN; CDR2 reads SVGIG (reference sequence). V was pared by 4 bases and J by 6 bases, with 13 bases between. This CDR3 spans 12 amino acids.

The chain links TRBV6-5 to TRBJ1-6; maybe TRBD1 (6 bases). The germline gives CDR1 MNHEY, CDR2 SVGAGI. Between the trimmed V and J ends, which lost 6 bases and 7 bases, there was a span of 13 bases. CDR3 length: 14 amino acids. The CDR3 DNA is TGTGCCAGCAGCCTACGGACAGTAAATTCACCCCTCCACTTT. It encodes CASSLRTVNSPLHF.

The genes are TRBV13 and TRBJ2-7; 11 bases line up with TRBD2. The V gene end was trimmed by 5 bases and the J gene end by 3 bases; junction bases not matched to a gene: 9. CDR3 length: 16 residues. Per the germline V gene, CDR1 is PRHDT and CDR2 is FYEKMQ (reference sequence). The CDR3 DNA sequence: TGTGCCAGCAGCAGTATTACTAGCGGGAGTCTCTACGAGCAGTACTTC. Its translation: CASSSITSGSLYEQYF.

CDR3 sequence reads: CASSPTGSHEQYF. In DNA, the CDR3 is TGCGCCAGCAGCCCGACAGGGTCCCACGAGCAGTACTTC. The chain employs TRBV5-1 and TRBJ2-7, with 7 bases that match TRBD1. The germline gives CDR1 SGHRS, CDR2 YFSETQ. The CDR3 extends over 13 amino acids. With 4 bases clipped from V and 5 bases from J, the junction kept 6 bases outside the gene matches.

The chain has TRBV6-1 and TRBJ2-7; TRBD2 matches 9 bases. Trimming at V came to 8 bases and at J to 1 base, leaving 6 bases not matched to a gene. The germline V gene encodes CDR1 MNHNS and CDR2 SASEGT. The CDR3 is made up of 14 amino acids. The CDR3 DNA reads as TGTGCCAGCCGTAGCGGGAGAACTTCCTACGAGCAGTACTTC. It translates to CASRSGRTSYEQYF.

The V call is TRBV7-2, the J call TRBJ2-7; D is possibly TRBD1 (5 bases). Germline CDR1 SGHTA, CDR2 FQGNSA. The CDR3 contains 13 residues. V was trimmed by 5 bases and J by 0 bases, leaving 8 bases between them. The CDR3 is CASSLQDSYEQYF. CDR3 in DNA: TGTGCCAGCAGCCTACAGGACTCCTACGAGCAGTACTTC.

The chain joins TRBV4-1 to TRBJ1-5; D ambiguous. CDR1 is MGHRA and CDR2 is YSYEKL in the germline V gene. This CDR3 contains 16 residues. V lost 1 base and J 1 base, leaving 11 bases between the germline ends. The CDR3 region has the DNA TGCGCCAGCAGCCAAGTTGCAGTTCTCAGCAATCAGCCCCAGCATTTT. Protein sequence: CASSQVAVLSNQPQHF.

The chain combines TRBV5-4 with TRBJ1-2; D may be TRBD1 (6 bases). This CDR3 has 15 residues. Per the germline V gene, CDR1 is SGHNT and CDR2 is YYREEE (reference sequence). The germline V and J ends were trimmed by 5 bases and 2 bases, with 16 bases remaining between them. This CDR3 is CASRFPTGPNYGYTF. CDR3 DNA: TGTGCCAGCAGATTTCCGACAGGACCGAACTATGGCTACACCTTC.

The rearrangement links TRBV6-1 to TRBJ1-1; TRBD1 might be the D (5 bases). Germline CDR1 reads MNHNS; CDR2 reads SASEGT. The CDR3 runs 15 residues. V was trimmed by 4 bases and J by 1 base, leaving 13 bases between them. Here the CDR3 reads CASSVRGDRNTEAFF. The CDR3 DNA sequence: TGTGCCAGCAGTGTAAGGGGCGACAGGAACACTGAAGCTTTCTTT.

For the CDR3, the DNA is TGTGCCAGCAGTTCACCGGGGGCCGGGGAGCTGTTTTTT. Translated: CASSSPGAGELFF. The chain employs TRBV28 and TRBJ2-2; possible D gene TRBD2, 6 bases. CDR3 length: 13 amino acids. V was clipped by 4 bases and J by 6 bases, with 9 bases between them. CDR1 MDHEN and CDR2 SYDVKM come from the germline V gene.

This chain links TRBV6-1 with TRBJ1-6; D uncertain. The CDR3 totals 17 residues. The V gene lost 1 base and the J gene lost 4 bases, with 14 bases spanning the gap. Germline CDR1 reads MNHNS; CDR2 reads SASEGT. The CDR3 sequence: CASSEVGREYYNSPLHF. The CDR3 DNA reads as TGTGCCAGCAGTGAAGTTGGGAGAGAATATTATAATTCACCCCTCCACTTT.

This clone was recorded once. The CDR3 protein is CASSLETSGRYNEQFF. The DNA of the CDR3 is TGTGCCAGCAGCTTAGAGACTAGCGGACGGTACAATGAGCAGTTCTTC. This chain joins TRBV5-6 and TRBJ2-1; 9 bases fit TRBD2. Losses at the gene ends were 2 bases for V and 4 bases for J; bases not matched to a gene: 7. The CDR3 consists of 16 residues. Looked up from germline, CDR1 is SGHDT and CDR2 is YYEEEE.

J is TRBJ2-2 and V is TRBV6-1; D not resolved. CDR1 is MNHNS, CDR2 SASEGT, per germline. V gave up 0 bases and J gave up 3 bases, with 8 bases separating them. There are 15 residues in the CDR3. The CDR3 spells CASSEAVADTGELFF. The CDR3 DNA follows: TGTGCCAGCAGTGAAGCTGTCGCAGACACCGGGGAGCTGTTTTTT.

V gene TRBV19 combines with J gene TRBJ2-7, with 11 bases fitting TRBD2. Trimming took 5 bases from V and 2 from J; bases not matched to a gene: 5. Per the germline V gene, CDR1 is LNHDA and CDR2 is SQIVND (reference sequence). CDR3 length: 15 amino acids. Written as DNA, the CDR3 is TGTGCCAGTAGTTCCCCGGGACTAGCGGCCTACGAGCAGTACTTC. Amino acids: CASSSPGLAAYEQYF.

This chain uses TRBV5-1 with TRBJ1-4, with a weak D call TRBD1 (5 bases). V lost 0 bases, J lost 10 bases, and 19 bases lay in between. CDR1 and CDR2 (germline): SGHRS, YFSETQ. CDR3 length equals 16 residues. Here the CDR3 reads CASSLALQGDMGKLFF. In DNA form, the CDR3 reads TGCGCCAGCAGCTTGGCGCTGCAGGGCGACATGGGAAAACTGTTTTTT.

The chain employs TRBV14 and TRBJ2-7; TRBD1 matches 8 bases. The length of the CDR3 is 15 residues. The V segment lost 2 bases and the J segment 2 bases; nucleotides outside the gene matches: 5. Germline loops: CDR1 SGHDN, CDR2 FVKESK. The CDR3 here is CASSQNGQGTYEQYF. In DNA, the CDR3 is TGTGCCAGCAGCCAAAACGGACAGGGCACCTACGAGCAGTACTTC.

This chain joins TRBV5-6 and TRBJ2-5; 8 bases fit TRBD1. The length of the CDR3 is 15 residues. Unmatched junction bases numbered 10, after V lost 3 bases and J lost 6 bases. Germline CDR1 and CDR2: SGHDT and YYEEEE. CDR3 in DNA: TGTGCCAGCAGCTCCGACAGGGGTCCCCGACAGACCCAGTACTTC. Its translation: CASSSDRGPRQTQYF.